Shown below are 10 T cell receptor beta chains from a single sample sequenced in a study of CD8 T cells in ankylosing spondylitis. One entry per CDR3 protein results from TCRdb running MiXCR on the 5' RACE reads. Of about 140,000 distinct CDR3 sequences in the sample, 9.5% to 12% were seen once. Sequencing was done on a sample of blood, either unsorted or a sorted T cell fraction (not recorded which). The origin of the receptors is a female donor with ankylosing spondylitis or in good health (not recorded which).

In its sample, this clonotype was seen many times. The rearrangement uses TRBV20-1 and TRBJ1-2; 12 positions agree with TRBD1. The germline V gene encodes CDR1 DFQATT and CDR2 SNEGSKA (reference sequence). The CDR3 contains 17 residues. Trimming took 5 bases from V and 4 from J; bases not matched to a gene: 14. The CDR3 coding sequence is TGCAGTGCTTTTGACCGGGACAGGGGGCCTTACGGCTATGGCTACACCTTC. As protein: CSAFDRDRGPYGYGYTF.

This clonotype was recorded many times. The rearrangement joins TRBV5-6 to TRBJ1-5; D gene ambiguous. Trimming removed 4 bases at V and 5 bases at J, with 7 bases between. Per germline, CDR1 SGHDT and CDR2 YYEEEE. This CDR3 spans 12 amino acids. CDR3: CASSNGDQPQHF. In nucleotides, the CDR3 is TGTGCCAGCAGCAACGGCGATCAGCCCCAGCATTTT.

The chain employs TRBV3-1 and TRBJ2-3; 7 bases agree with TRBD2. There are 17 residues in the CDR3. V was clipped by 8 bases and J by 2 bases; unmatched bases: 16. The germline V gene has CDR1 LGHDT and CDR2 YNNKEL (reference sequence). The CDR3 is CASSQEGPSGATDTQYF. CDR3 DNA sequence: TGTGCCAGCTCCCAAGAGGGGCCTAGCGGAGCCACAGATACGCAGTATTTT.

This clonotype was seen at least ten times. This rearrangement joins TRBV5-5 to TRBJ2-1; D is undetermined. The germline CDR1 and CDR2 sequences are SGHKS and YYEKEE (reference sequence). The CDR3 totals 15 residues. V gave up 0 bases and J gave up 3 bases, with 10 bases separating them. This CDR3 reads CASSLGPNLYNEQFF. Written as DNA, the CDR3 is TGTGCCAGCAGCTTGGGACCGAACCTCTACAATGAGCAGTTCTTC.

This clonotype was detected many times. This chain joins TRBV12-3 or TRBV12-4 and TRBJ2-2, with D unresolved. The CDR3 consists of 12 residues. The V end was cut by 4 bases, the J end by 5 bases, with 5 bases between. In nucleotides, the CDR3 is TGTGCCAGCAGTTCCCTAACCGGGGAGCTGTTTTTT. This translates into CASSSLTGELFF.

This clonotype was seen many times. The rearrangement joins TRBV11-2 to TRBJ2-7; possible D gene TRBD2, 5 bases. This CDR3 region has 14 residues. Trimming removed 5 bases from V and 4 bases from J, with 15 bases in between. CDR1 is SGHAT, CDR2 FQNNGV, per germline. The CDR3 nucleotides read TGTGCCAGCAGCCTGACGTTTGAGGGTTACGAGCAGTACTTC. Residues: CASSLTFEGYEQYF.

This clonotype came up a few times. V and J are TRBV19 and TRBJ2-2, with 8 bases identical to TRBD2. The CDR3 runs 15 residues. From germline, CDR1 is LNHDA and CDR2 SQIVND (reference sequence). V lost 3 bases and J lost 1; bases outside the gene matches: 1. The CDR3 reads CASSILAGNTGELFF. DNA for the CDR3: TGTGCCAGTAGTATCCTAGCGGGGAACACCGGGGAGCTGTTTTTT. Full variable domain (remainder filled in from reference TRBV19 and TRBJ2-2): DGGITQSPKYLFRKEGQNVTLSCEQNLNHDAMYWYRQDPGQGLRLIYYSQIVNDFQKGDIAEGYSVSREKKESFPLTVTSAQKNPTAFYLCASSILAGNTGELFFGEGSRLTVL.

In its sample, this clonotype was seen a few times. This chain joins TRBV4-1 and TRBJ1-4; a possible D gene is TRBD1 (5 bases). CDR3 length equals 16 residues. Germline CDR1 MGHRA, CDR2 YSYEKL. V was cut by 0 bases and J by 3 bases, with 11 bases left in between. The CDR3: CASSQDRGTANEKLFF. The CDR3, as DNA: TGCGCCAGCAGCCAAGATCGGGGGACGGCTAATGAAAAACTGTTTTTT.

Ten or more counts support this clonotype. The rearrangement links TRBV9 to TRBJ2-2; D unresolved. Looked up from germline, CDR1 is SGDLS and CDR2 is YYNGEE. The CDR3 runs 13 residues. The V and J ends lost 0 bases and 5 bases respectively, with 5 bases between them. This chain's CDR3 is CASSVERTGELFF. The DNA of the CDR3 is TGTGCCAGCAGCGTAGAACGGACCGGGGAGCTGTTTTTT.

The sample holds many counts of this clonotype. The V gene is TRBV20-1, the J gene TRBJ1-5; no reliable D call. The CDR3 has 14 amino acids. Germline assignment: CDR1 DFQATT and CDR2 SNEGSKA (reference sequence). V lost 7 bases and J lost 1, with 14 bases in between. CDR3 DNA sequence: TGCAGTGGGGCGAGTTCCATGAGCAATCAGCCCCAGCATTTT. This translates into CSGASSMSNQPQHF.